This TCR beta chain is from a study of vaccination and CD4 T cells after COVID-19. Study findings and constraints: Spike mono-reactivity was found in 304 of 307 vaccine-specific clones from convalescent patients.

The CDR3 contains 11 residues. V was pared by 6 bases and J by 8 bases, with 3 bases of the junction left unmatched. Cultured CD4+ T-cell DNA underwent Oncomine TCR Beta short-read sequencing. MiXCR, applied by TCRdb to the PCR reads, yields one record per CDR3 protein. The sample comprises some 7,000 distinct CDR3 sequences, about 26% of which are singletons, and 33% rests with the top ten. This clonotype is a singleton in its sample. Its antigen remains unidentified. The treatment here: approximately 10-day PBMC culture with coronavirus spike peptide pools or control peptides (ViraFEST assay). During the years 2011-2018, before the COVID-19 pandemic, the unexposed donor's CD4+ T cells were collected.

The specimen was CD4+ T cells from blood, cultured in vitro. This TCR came from a human donor in good health. The J gene is TRBJ1-1, the V gene TRBV12-3 or TRBV12-4; 7 positions match TRBD1. CDR3 residues: CASSQTGEAFF. In nucleotides, the CDR3 is TGTGCCAGCAGCCAGACAGGGGAAGCTTTCTTT.